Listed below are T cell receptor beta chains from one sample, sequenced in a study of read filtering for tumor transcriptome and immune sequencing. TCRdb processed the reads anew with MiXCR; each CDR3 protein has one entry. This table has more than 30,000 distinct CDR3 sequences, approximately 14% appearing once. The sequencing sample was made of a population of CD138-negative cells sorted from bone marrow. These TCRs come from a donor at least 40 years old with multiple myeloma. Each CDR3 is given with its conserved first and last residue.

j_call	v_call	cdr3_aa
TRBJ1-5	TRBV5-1	CASSWPGQGQNQPQHF
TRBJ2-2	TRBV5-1	CASSLAQGNTGELFF
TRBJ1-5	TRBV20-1	CCALDRGRGRSNQPQHF
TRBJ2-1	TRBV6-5	CASSGTGDEQFF
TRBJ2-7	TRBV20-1	CSATMDSGSREQYF
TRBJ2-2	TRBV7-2	CASSPSGRPPGELFF
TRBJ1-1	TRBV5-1	CASRRGTDTEAFF
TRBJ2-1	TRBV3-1	CASSPQIRDEQFF
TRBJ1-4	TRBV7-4	CASTQGGRGEKLFF
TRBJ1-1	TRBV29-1	CSVSQGYTEAFF
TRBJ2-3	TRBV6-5	CASSRGAGDTDTQYF
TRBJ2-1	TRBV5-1	CASSLIGLGFSDEQFF
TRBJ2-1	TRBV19	CASSISQRNEQFF
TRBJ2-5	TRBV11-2	CASRTSGRVGTQYF
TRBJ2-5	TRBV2	CASGEREWAQETQYF
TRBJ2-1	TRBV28	CASSLGQGAFF
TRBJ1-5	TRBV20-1	CSAYSGWGQPQHF
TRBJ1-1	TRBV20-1	CSAIPATRNTEAFF
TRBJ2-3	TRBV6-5	CATGALATQYF
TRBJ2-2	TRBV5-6	CASTWDRENTGELFF